This paragraph covers one T cell receptor beta chain sequence. Its antigen is undetermined. The data stem from a study of early T cells in non-severe SARS-CoV-2 infection. Notes on the study in general: The study's VDJdb matching favored anti-spike CD8 responses and missed private and CD4 specificities.

The TCR library protocol was used to attach unique molecular identifiers. These identifiers were attached to individual cDNA molecules. TCRdb ran MiXCR on the 5' RACE reads and lists one entry per CDR3 protein. The sample includes about 49,000 distinct CDR3 sequences, 5.5% to 8% of them seen just once. This CDR3 has 17 residues. V gave up 2 bases and J gave up 5 bases, with 21 bases separating them. In germline, CDR1 is MNHEY, CDR2 SVGEGT. The material sequenced was whole blood, taken at baseline. V is TRBV6-2 or TRBV6-3 and J is TRBJ2-5, with D possibly matching TRBD2 (7 bases). This clonotype was obtained from an adult who was a healthcare worker with PCR-confirmed SARS-CoV-2 infection or an uninfected control (not recorded which). The CDR3 bases are TGTGCCAGCAGTTACCTCCCCCGGGGAGGGGGGTTGGAGACCCAGTACTTC. It specifies CASSYLPRGGGLETQYF.